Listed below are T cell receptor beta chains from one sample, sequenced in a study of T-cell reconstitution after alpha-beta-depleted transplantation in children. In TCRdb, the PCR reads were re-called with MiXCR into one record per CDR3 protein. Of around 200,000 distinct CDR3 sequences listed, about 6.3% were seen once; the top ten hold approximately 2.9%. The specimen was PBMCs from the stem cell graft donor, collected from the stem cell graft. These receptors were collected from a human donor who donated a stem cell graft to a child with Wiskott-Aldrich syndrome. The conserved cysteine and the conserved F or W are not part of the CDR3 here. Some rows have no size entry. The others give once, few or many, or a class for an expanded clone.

CDR3: ASILGARSTDTQY
V: TRBV12-3/TRBV12-4
size: many

CDR3: ASSLGQNNYGYT
V: TRBV7-9
size: many

CDR3: ASSTGPFHISEAF
V: TRBV5-6
size: .

CDR3: SAREATEAF
V: TRBV20-1
size: many

CDR3: ASSTSETQY
V: TRBV7-9
size: many

CDR3: ASSEAMGFYEQY
V: TRBV6-1
size: many

CDR3: ASSYGLGVATNEKLF
V: TRBV6-5
size: many

CDR3: ASSLIGGSSYEQY
V: TRBV7-6
size: many

CDR3: SVVRSGVGSYGYT
V: TRBV29-1
size: many

CDR3: ASSFEAGGAYNEQF
V: TRBV12-3/TRBV12-4
size: few

CDR3: SVFRGGLDTEAF
V: TRBV29-1
size: many

CDR3: ASSLLGQSEQF
V: TRBV12-3/TRBV12-4
size: many

CDR3: ASSLLTGQGWTGELF
V: TRBV11-2
size: many

CDR3: ASSEGGYQPQH
V: TRBV6-1
size: .

CDR3: ASSLGVLNTGELF
V: TRBV5-1
size: few

CDR3: ATSRMTGAIYNSPLH
V: TRBV15
size: .

CDR3: ASRSRGQLNNEQF
V: TRBV7-2
size: many

CDR3: ASSTTGVGNYGYT
V: TRBV2
size: many

CDR3: SGQSATGSSYNEQF
V: TRBV20-1
size: many

CDR3: CARDLVNFVRLAGGADTQY
V: TRBV20-1
size: .

CDR3: ASSLLRGLRDNEQF
V: TRBV7-9
size: many

CDR3: ASSLDSSWPQH
V: TRBV7-2
size: many

CDR3: ASSLFAGTSGAIAKNIQY
V: TRBV5-1
size: many

CDR3: ASSMSPDTQY
V: TRBV5-1
size: many

CDR3: SASGRPDTQY
V: TRBV20-1
size: many

CDR3: ASSFSGRLSSYNEQF
V: TRBV12-3/TRBV12-4
size: many

CDR3: ASNLAGAAEQF
V: TRBV6-2/TRBV6-3
size: .

CDR3: AIRRESNSPLH
V: TRBV15
size: few

CDR3: SARRVGAGEETQY
V: TRBV20-1
size: .

CDR3: ATGTSGRNEQF
V: TRBV24-1
size: many

CDR3: ASSRTGGPYNEQF
V: TRBV5-1
size: many

CDR3: ASSYRGDEQF
V: TRBV7-9
size: many

CDR3: ASSTRGTASYEQY
V: TRBV19
size: .

CDR3: ASSQLGTFEAF
V: TRBV2
size: .

CDR3: AISDPDRGYNSPLH
V: TRBV10-3
size: .

CDR3: ASSRARTGNGYT
V: TRBV3-1
size: .

CDR3: ASSLGFGDTEAF
V: TRBV5-1
size: few

CDR3: ASWDGTSWSGTQY
V: TRBV6-1
size: .

CDR3: ASSYSISGQYTGELF
V: TRBV6-2/TRBV6-3
size: .

CDR3: AISEPRLADEQF
V: TRBV10-3
size: many

CDR3: ASSLARHETQY
V: TRBV5-1
size: once

CDR3: ASTPGGDEQF
V: TRBV12-3/TRBV12-4
size: many

CDR3: ASSLGGLRGVYEQY
V: TRBV28
size: few

CDR3: SAPHDRNRGKDTEAF
V: TRBV20-1
size: many

CDR3: ASSSRQGREETQY
V: TRBV12-3/TRBV12-4
size: many

CDR3: ASSLFSGSYNEQF
V: TRBV13
size: many

CDR3: SVETANTEAF
V: TRBV29-1
size: many

CDR3: ASSGRDRADYGYT
V: TRBV5-1
size: many

CDR3: ASRPPAGGYT
V: TRBV12-3/TRBV12-4
size: many

CDR3: ASSYSAGGYHEQF
V: TRBV6-2/TRBV6-3
size: many

CDR3: ASSPIGANEKLF
V: TRBV7-9
size: few

CDR3: ASSFVGGPTDEQY
V: TRBV12-3/TRBV12-4
size: many